This T cell receptor (beta chain) was sequenced during a study of blood T cell repertoires in COVID-19. About the research overall: There were acute and convalescent COVID-19 samples, and they came from the United States, Italy and Spain. The cDNA or gDNA used as material had been derived from T cells, B-cell-depleted T cells, or PBMCs.

This CDR3 is 14 amino acids long. The germline CDR1 and CDR2 sequences are LGHNA and YSLEER. J was trimmed by 2 bases and V by 6 bases; bases with no gene match: 2. As handled by the study authors: By means of reference gene primer amplification, nucleated cell counts were estimated. The assay was immunoSEQ multiplex PCR, and TCRdb's table has in-frame clones only and misses some. Clone size and the V and J calls come from that table; the DNA yielded D and trimming. The profile shows about 200,000 clones, over 80% of them singletons. Seattle patients were enrolled during active infection and followed longitudinally.

The sample comprised peripheral blood. This TCR was recovered from a woman aged 60 to 75 with COVID-19, enrolled during active disease. The V and J genes are TRBV4-3 and TRBJ2-2; 8 nucleotides line up with TRBD2. The CDR3 bases are TGCGCCAGCAGGCGGGAGGCCAACACCGGGGAGCTGTTTTTT. Protein product: CASRREANTGELFF.